Below are 18 T cell receptor beta chains sequenced from a single sample in a study of blood T cell repertoires in COVID-19. Measured with immunoSEQ multiplex PCR; TCRdb has only the in-frame clones, and not every one. The table includes 200,000 to 250,000 clones, about four fifths detected once. The sequenced material came from peripheral blood. These receptors came from a woman aged 80 or older with acute or convalescent COVID-19.

This clone was seen only once. V is TRBV4-3 and J is TRBJ2-3; perhaps TRBD2 as D (6 bases). Germline V lookup: CDR1 LGHNA, CDR2 YSLEER. Trimming removed 6 bases from V and 0 bases from J, with 13 bases in between. The CDR3 is made up of 15 amino acids. The chain's CDR3 is CASRDVLASTDTQYF. As DNA, the CDR3 is TGCGCCAGCAGGGACGTGCTAGCGAGCACAGATACGCAGTATTTT.

As regards this clone: The same CDR3 also results from other DNA sequences found in this sample. J is TRBJ2-7 and V is TRBV11-3, with 9 bases lining up with TRBD1. The CDR3 runs to 14 residues. The germline gives CDR1 SGHNT, CDR2 YENEEA. Unmatched junction bases numbered 0, after V lost 1 base and J lost 2 bases. This chain's CDR3 is CASSLGQGAYEQYF. The CDR3 region has the DNA TGTGCCAGCAGCTTAGGACAGGGGGCCTACGAGCAGTACTTC.

This chain joins TRBV5-5 and TRBJ1-2; the D is unclear. The CDR3 consists of 13 residues. Trimming removed 5 bases from V and 6 bases from J, with 14 bases in between. From germline, CDR1 is SGHKS and CDR2 YYEKEE (reference sequence). The CDR3 region is CASRKAGLHGYTF. The CDR3 nucleotides read TGTGCCAGCAGAAAGGCAGGACTACATGGCTACACCTTC. The whole variable domain, remainder taken from reference TRBV5-5 and TRBJ1-2, is DAGVTQSPTHLIKTRGQQVTLRCSPISGHKSVSWYQQVLGQGPQFIFQYYEKEERGRGNFPDRFSARQFPNYSSELNVNALLLGDSALYLCASRKAGLHGYTFGSGTRLTVV.

The V and J genes are TRBV4-2 and TRBJ2-1; possible D gene TRBD1, 5 bases. The V end was cut by 1 base, the J end by 8 bases, with 15 bases between. The CDR3 runs 15 residues. Per the germline V gene, CDR1 is LGHNA and CDR2 is YNFKEQ. The chain's CDR3 is CASSQVRDSSHEQFF. Written as DNA, the CDR3 is TGTGCCAGCAGCCAAGTCCGCGACAGTTCCCATGAGCAGTTCTTC.

Of note for this clone: The same CDR3 is also encoded by other DNA sequences in this sample. The V call is TRBV18, the J call TRBJ1-1; TRBD1 might be the D (5 bases). CDR3 length: 13 residues. V lost 3 bases and J lost 3, with 8 bases in between. Germline assignment: CDR1 KGHSH and CDR2 LQKENI. CDR3 DNA: TGTGCCAGCTCACCGGGACTCGACACTGAAGCTTTCTTT. It translates to CASSPGLDTEAFF.

The gene calls are TRBV7-8 and TRBJ1-6, with 10 bases that match TRBD1. CDR1 is SGHVS, CDR2 FQNEAQ, per germline. V lost 5 bases, J lost 9 bases, and 4 bases stayed unmatched. The CDR3 contains 14 residues. DNA for the CDR3: TGTGCCAGCAGCCCGACAGGGGGCGCTTCACCCCTCCACTTT. It yields the protein CASSPTGGASPLHF. The full variable domain, rest sourced from reference TRBV7-8 and TRBJ1-6, is GAGVSQSPRYKVAKRGQDVALRCDPISGHVSLFWYQQALGQGPEFLTYFQNEAQLDKSGLPSDRFFAERPEGSVSTLKIQRTQQEDSAVYLCASSPTGGASPLHFGNGTRLTVT.

In this sample, this clone turned up once. V is TRBV27 and J is TRBJ2-2, with D possibly matching TRBD1 (6 bases). The germline V and J ends were trimmed by 2 bases and 3 bases, with 10 bases remaining between them. CDR1 and CDR2 from the germline V gene are MNHEY and SMNVEV (reference sequence). This CDR3 is 15 amino acids long. The CDR3 region is CASSLQGHYTGELFF. CDR3 DNA sequence: TGTGCCAGCAGTTTACAGGGACACTACACCGGGGAGCTGTTTTTT.

V is TRBV19 and J is TRBJ2-1; a weak D match, TRBD1 (6 bases). V was trimmed by 6 bases and J by 7 bases, leaving 22 bases between them. The CDR3 spans 16 residues. Per germline, CDR1 LNHDA and CDR2 SQIVND (reference sequence). CDR3 loop: CASRYALGHNRNEQFF. In nucleotides, the CDR3 is TGTGCCAGTAGGTACGCCCTGGGACATAATCGAAATGAGCAGTTCTTC.

The V call is TRBV7-2, the J call TRBJ2-5; possibly TRBD1 for D (6 bases). Between the trimmed V and J ends, which lost 3 bases and 5 bases, there was a span of 10 bases. The germline V gene encodes CDR1 SGHTA and CDR2 FQGNSA. The CDR3 runs to 13 residues. The CDR3 DNA reads as TGTGCCAGCAGCTTTACAGGGCTGGAGACCCAGTACTTC. Protein: CASSFTGLETQYF.

The gene calls are TRBV7-2 and TRBJ2-7; 12 positions match TRBD2. Unmatched junction bases numbered 6, after V lost 4 bases and J lost 5 bases. The CDR3 is made up of 15 amino acids. Germline loops: CDR1 SGHTA, CDR2 FQGNSA. The CDR3 loop reads CASSWLAGGQNEQYF. The CDR3 DNA follows: TGTGCCAGCAGCTGGCTAGCGGGGGGGCAAAACGAGCAGTACTTC. Full variable domain (remainder filled in from reference TRBV7-2 and TRBJ2-7): GAGVSQSPSNKVTEKGKDVELRCDPISGHTALYWYRQSLGQGLEFLIYFQGNSAPDKSGLPSDRFSAERTGGSVSTLTIQRTQQEDSAVYLCASSWLAGGQNEQYFGPGTRLTVT.

The chain is built from TRBV3-1 (or the pseudogene TRBV3-2) and TRBJ2-5; D gene uncertain. Germline CDR1 is LGHDT and CDR2 is YNNKEL (reference sequence). Trimming pared 8 bases from V and 5 bases from J, leaving 9 bases between. The CDR3 is made up of 11 amino acids. The CDR3 region has the DNA TGTGCCAGCTCGCGATTGGAGACCCAGTACTTC. This gives the protein CASSRLETQYF.

The chain combines TRBV7-2 with TRBJ2-1, with 7 nucleotides matching TRBD1. CDR3 length equals 15 residues. The V gene end was trimmed by 1 base and the J gene end by 5 bases; junction bases not matched to a gene: 5. Germline CDR1 SGHTA, CDR2 FQGNSA. The CDR3: CASSLEGATHNEQFF. CDR3 in DNA: TGTGCCAGCAGCTTAGAGGGGGCGACCCACAATGAGCAGTTCTTC.

The chain links TRBV9 to TRBJ2-7; 9 bases agree with TRBD1. The V gene's germline CDR1 is SGDLS and CDR2 YYNGEE. CDR3 length equals 13 residues. V dropped 3 bases and J dropped 6; count of bases not matched to a gene: 4. CDR3 protein: CASSGTGVPEQYF. For the CDR3, the DNA is TGTGCCAGCAGCGGGACAGGGGTTCCCGAGCAGTACTTC. The whole variable domain, filled in from reference TRBV9 and TRBJ2-7, reads DSGVTQTPKHLITATGQRVTLRCSPRSGDLSVYWYQQSLDQGLQFLIQYYNGEERAKGNILERFSAQQFPDLHSELNLSSLELGDSALYFCASSGTGVPEQYFGPGTRLTVT.

The rearrangement links TRBV9 to TRBJ2-7, with TRBD2 identical over 8 bases. Trimming took 0 bases from V and 5 from J; bases not matched to a gene: 10. There are 16 residues in the CDR3. Germline CDR1 is SGDLS and CDR2 is YYNGEE. The CDR3 here is CASSVGARQGLDEQYF. CDR3 coding DNA: TGTGCCAGCAGCGTAGGGGCGCGGCAGGGACTAGACGAGCAGTACTTC.

This sequence joins TRBV7-9 and TRBJ1-1; maybe TRBD1 (6 bases). The CDR3 is 14 amino acids. The V end was cut by 4 bases, the J end by 1 base, with 10 bases between. CDR1 is SEHNR and CDR2 is FQNEAQ in the germline V gene (reference sequence). The CDR3 nucleotides are TGTGCCAGCAGCTCTCAGACAGGGAACACTGAAGCTTTCTTT. Its protein is CASSSQTGNTEAFF. The whole variable domain, filled in from reference TRBV7-9 and TRBJ1-1, reads DTGVSQNPRHKITKRGQNVTFRCDPISEHNRLYWYRQTLGQGPEFLTYFQNEAQLEKSRLLSDRFSAERPKGSFSTLEIQRTEQGDSAMYLCASSSQTGNTEAFFGQGTRLTVV.

This chain joins TRBV11-3 and TRBJ2-3; D call uncertain. CDR3 length equals 15 residues. V was pared by 1 base and J by 5 bases, with 13 bases between. Germline values: CDR1 SGHNT, CDR2 YENEEA. The CDR3 region is CASSLGGLLVDTQYF. CDR3 in DNA: TGTGCCAGCAGCTTAGGCGGCCTCCTGGTAGATACGCAGTATTTT.

J is TRBJ2-7 and V is TRBV5-6; weak D call: TRBD2 (5 bases). Trimming removed 2 bases from V and 7 bases from J, with 13 bases in between. The germline V gene has CDR1 SGHDT and CDR2 YYEEEE. The CDR3 contains 13 residues. CDR3 sequence: CASSLIPRGEQYF. As DNA, the CDR3 is TGTGCCAGCAGCTTAATTCCCCGCGGGGAGCAGTACTTC.

The chain's CDR3 is CASSLGQGLYEQYF. As DNA, the CDR3 is TGTGCCAGCAGTTTGGGACAGGGTCTCTACGAGCAGTACTTC. The rearrangement uses TRBV27 and TRBJ2-7; 9 nucleotides align to TRBD1. V lost 3 bases and J lost 3; bases outside the gene matches: 3. Germline CDR1 and CDR2: MNHEY and SMNVEV (reference sequence). CDR3 length equals 14 residues.